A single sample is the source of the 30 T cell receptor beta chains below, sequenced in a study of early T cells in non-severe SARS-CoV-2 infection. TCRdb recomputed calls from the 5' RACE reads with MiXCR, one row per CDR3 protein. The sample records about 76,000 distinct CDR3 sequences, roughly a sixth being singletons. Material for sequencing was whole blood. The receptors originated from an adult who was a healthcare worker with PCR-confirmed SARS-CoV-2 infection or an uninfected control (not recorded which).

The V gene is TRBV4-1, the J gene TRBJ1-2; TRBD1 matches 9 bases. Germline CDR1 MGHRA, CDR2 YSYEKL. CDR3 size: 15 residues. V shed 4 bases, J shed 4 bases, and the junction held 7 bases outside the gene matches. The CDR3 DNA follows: TGCGCCAGCAGCCCCAGGACAGGGGATGGCTATGGCTACACCTTC. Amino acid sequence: CASSPRTGDGYGYTF.

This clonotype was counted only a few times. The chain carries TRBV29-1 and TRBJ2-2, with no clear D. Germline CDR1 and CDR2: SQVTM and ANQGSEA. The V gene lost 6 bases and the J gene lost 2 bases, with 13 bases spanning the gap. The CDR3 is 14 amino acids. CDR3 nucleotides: TGCAGCGTCCGTTCCCCGATCAACACCGGGGAGCTGTTTTTT. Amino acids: CSVRSPINTGELFF.

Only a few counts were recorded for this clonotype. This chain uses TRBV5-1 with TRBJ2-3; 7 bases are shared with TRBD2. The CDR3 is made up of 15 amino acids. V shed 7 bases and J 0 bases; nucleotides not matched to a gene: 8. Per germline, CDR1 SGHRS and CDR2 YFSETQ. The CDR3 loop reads CASQPGTTSTDTQYF. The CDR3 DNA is TGCGCCAGCCAACCCGGGACTACTAGCACAGATACGCAGTATTTT.

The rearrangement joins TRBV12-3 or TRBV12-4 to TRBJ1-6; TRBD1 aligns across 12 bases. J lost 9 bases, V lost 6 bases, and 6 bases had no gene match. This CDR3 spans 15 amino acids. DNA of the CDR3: TGTGCCAGCAGCGGGACAGGGGGCCGGAGTTCACCCCTCCACTTT. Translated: CASSGTGGRSSPLHF.

The CDR3 here is CASSDSIANTGELFF. The CDR3 region has the DNA TGTGCCAGCAGCGACTCTATCGCGAACACCGGGGAGCTGTTTTTT. V is TRBV2 and J is TRBJ2-2; D gene unclear. Looked up from germline, CDR1 is SNHLY and CDR2 is FYNNEI. Trimming pared 6 bases from V and 0 bases from J, leaving 11 bases between. The CDR3 is 15 amino acids.

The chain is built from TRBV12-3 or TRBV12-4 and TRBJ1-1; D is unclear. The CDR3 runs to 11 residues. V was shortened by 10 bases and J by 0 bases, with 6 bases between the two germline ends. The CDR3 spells CATSLNTEAFF. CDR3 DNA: TGTGCCACCTCCCTGAACACTGAAGCTTTCTTT.

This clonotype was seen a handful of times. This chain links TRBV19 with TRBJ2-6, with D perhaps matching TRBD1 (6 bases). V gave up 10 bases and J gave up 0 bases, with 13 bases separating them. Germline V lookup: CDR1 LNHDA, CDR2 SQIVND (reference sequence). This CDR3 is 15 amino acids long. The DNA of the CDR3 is TGTGCCACCGGACAGCCCTCCTCTGGGGCCAACGTCCTGACTTTC. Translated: CATGQPSSGANVLTF.

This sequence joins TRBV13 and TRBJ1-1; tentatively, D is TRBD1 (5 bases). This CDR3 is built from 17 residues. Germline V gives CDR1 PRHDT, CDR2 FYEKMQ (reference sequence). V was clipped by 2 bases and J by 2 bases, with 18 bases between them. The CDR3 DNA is TGTGCCAGCAGCTTACGAGGGATCGTGGGGCTCAACACTGAAGCTTTCTTT. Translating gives CASSLRGIVGLNTEAFF.

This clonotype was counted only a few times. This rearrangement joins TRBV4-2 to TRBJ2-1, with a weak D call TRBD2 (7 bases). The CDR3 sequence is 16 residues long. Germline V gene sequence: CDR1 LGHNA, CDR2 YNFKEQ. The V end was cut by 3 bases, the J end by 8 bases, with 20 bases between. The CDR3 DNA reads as TGTGCCAGCAGCCACCAGGGAGGGCAGGGGAAACATGAGCAGTTCTTC. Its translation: CASSHQGGQGKHEQFF.

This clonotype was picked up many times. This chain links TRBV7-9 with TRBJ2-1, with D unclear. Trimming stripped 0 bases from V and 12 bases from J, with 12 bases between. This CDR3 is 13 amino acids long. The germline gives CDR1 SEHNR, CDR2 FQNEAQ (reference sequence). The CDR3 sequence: CASSLAQDGGQFF. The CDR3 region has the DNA TGTGCCAGCAGCTTAGCGCAGGATGGCGGGCAGTTCTTC.

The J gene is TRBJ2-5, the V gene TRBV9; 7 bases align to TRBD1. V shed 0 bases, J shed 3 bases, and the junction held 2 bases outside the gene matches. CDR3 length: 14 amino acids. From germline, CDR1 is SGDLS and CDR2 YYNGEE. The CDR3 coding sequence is TGTGCCAGCAGCGTAGGAGACAGGGAAGAGACCCAGTACTTC. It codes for CASSVGDREETQYF.

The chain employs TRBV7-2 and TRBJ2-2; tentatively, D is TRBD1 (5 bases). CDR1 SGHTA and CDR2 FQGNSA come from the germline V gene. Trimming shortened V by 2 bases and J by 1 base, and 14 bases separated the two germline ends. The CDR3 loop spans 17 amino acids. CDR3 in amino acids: CASSLNLDTVNTGELFF. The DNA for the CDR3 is TGTGCCAGCAGCTTAAATCTGGACACCGTGAACACCGGGGAGCTGTTTTTT.

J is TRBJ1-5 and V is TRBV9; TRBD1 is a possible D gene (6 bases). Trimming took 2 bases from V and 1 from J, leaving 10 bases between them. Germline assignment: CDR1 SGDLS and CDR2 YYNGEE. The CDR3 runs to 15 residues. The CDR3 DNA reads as TGTGCCAGCAGCGTTTCTGGGGGCAGCAATCAGCCCCAGCATTTT. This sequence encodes CASSVSGGSNQPQHF.

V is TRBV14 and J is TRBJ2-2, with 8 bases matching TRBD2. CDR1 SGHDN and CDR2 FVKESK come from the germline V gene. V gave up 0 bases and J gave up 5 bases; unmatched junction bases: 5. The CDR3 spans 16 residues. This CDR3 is CASSQELAVFTGELFF. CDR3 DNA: TGTGCCAGCAGCCAAGAACTAGCGGTATTTACCGGGGAGCTGTTTTTT.

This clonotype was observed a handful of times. DNA of the CDR3: TGTGCCAGCAGCTTGTACCCGTCCTCCTACGAGCAGTACTTC. The encoded protein is CASSLYPSSYEQYF. The rearrangement links TRBV5-6 to TRBJ2-7; no definite D call. Germline V gives CDR1 SGHDT, CDR2 YYEEEE. There are 14 residues in the CDR3. The V and J ends lost 1 base and 0 bases respectively, with 8 bases between them.

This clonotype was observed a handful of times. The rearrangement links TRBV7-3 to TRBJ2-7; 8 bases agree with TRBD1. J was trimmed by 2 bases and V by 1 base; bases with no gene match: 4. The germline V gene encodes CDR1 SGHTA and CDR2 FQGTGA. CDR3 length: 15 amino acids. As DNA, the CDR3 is TGTGCCAGCAGCTTAATGCCAGGGGGCGCCTACGAGCAGTACTTC. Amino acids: CASSLMPGGAYEQYF.

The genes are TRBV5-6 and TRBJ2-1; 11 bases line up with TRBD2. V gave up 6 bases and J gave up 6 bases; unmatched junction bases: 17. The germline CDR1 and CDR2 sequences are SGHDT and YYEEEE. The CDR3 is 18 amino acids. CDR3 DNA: TGTGCCAGCACCCCGTTTAGCCTAGCGGGAGGCGGAGGCAATGAGCAGTTCTTC. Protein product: CASTPFSLAGGGGNEQFF.

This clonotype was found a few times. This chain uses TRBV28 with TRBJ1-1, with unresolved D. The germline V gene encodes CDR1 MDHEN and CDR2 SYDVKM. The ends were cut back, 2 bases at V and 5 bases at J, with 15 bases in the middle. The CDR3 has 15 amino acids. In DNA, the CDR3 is TGTGCCAGCAGTTTAAACCCTCGAACGAGGACTGAAGCTTTCTTT. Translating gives CASSLNPRTRTEAFF. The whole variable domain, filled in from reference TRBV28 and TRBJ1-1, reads DVKVTQSSRYLVKRTGEKVFLECVQDMDHENMFWYRQDPGLGLRLIYFSYDVKMKEKGDIPEGYSVSREKKERFSLILESASTNQTSMYLCASSLNPRTRTEAFFGQGTRLTVV.

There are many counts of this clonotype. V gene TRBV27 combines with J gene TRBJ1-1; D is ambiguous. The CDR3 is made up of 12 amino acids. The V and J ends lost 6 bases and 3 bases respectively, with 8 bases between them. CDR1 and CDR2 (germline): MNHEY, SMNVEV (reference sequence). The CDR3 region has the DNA TGTGCCAGCAGGGAGACGGACACTGAAGCTTTCTTT. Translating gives CASRETDTEAFF.

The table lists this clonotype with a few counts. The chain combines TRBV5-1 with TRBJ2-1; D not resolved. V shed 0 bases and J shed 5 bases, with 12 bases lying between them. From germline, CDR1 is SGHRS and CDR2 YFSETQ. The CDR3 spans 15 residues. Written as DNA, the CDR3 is TGCGCCAGCAGCTTGGGCACCTTGGGCAACAATGAGCAGTTCTTC. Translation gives CASSLGTLGNNEQFF.

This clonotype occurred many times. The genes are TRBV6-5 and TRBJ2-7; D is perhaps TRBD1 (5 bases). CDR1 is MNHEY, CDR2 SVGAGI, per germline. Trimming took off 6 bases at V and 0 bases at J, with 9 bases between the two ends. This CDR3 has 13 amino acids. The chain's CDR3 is CASSRQYSYEQYF. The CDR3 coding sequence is TGTGCCAGCAGCAGACAGTACTCCTACGAGCAGTACTTC.

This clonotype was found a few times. CDR3 coding DNA: TGTGCCAGCAGTGGTGACAGGGCGGTTATCGAGACCCAGTACTTC. Protein: CASSGDRAVIETQYF. V gene TRBV28 combines with J gene TRBJ2-5, with 7 bases lining up with TRBD1. V dropped 5 bases and J dropped 5; count of bases not matched to a gene: 11. This CDR3 is 15 amino acids long. Germline-derived CDR1 and CDR2 are MDHEN and SYDVKM.

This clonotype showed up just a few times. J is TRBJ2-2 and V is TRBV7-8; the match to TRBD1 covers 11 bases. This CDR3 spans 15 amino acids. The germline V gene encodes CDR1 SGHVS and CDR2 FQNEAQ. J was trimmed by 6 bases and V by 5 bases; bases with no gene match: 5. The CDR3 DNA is TGTGCCAGCAGCCCCCGGGACAGGGGGTCCGGGGAGCTGTTTTTT. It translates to CASSPRDRGSGELFF.

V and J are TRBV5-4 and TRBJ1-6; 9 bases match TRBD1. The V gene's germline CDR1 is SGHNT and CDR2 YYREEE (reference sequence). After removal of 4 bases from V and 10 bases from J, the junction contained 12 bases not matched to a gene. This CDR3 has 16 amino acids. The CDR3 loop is CASSRGQGGNRSPLHF. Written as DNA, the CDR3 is TGTGCCAGCAGCCGGGGACAGGGAGGGAATAGGTCACCCCTCCACTTT.

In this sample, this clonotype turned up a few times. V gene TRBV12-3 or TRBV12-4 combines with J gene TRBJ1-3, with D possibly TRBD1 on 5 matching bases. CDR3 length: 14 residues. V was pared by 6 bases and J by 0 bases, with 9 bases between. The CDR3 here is CASRTDSSGNTIYF. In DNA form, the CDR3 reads TGTGCCAGCAGAACAGACAGCTCTGGAAACACCATATATTTT.

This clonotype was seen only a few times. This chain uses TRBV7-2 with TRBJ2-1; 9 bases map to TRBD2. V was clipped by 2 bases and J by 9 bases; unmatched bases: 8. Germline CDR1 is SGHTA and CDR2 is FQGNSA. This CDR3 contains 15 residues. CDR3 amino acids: CASSLKVAGESEQFF. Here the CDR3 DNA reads TGTGCCAGCAGCTTAAAGGTAGCGGGAGAATCTGAGCAGTTCTTC.

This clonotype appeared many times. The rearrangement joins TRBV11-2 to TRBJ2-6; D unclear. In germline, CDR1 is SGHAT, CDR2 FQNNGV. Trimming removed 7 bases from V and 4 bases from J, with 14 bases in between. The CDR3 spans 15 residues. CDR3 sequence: CASIKNPSGANVLTF. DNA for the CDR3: TGTGCCAGCATCAAGAACCCCTCCGGGGCCAACGTCCTGACTTTC.

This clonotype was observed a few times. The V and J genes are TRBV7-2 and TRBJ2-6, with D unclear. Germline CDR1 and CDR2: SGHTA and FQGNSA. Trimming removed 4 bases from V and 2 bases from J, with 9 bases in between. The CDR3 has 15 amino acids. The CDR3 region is CASSSYAPGANVLTF. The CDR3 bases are TGTGCCAGCAGCTCCTATGCCCCTGGGGCCAACGTCCTGACTTTC.

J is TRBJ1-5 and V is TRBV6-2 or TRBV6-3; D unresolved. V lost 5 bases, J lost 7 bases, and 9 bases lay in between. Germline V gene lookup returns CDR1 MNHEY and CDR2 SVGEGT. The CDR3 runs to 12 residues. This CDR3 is CASSRLGQPQHF. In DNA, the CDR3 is TGTGCCAGCAGTAGGCTCGGACAGCCCCAGCATTTT.

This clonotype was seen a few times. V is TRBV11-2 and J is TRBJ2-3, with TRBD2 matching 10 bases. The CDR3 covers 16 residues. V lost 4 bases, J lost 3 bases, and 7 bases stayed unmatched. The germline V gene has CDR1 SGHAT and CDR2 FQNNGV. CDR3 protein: CASSSGSGRATDTQYF. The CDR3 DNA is TGTGCCAGCAGCTCAGGGAGCGGGAGGGCAACAGATACGCAGTATTTT.